Presented here are 28 T cell receptor beta chains from one specimen sequenced in a study of blood T cell repertoires in COVID-19. TCRdb keeps only in-frame clones here, not all; method: immunoSEQ multiplex PCR. Of some 14,000 clones listed, 83% were seen once; the top ten hold around 23%. Specimen: peripheral blood. The receptors here all came from a woman in her sixties with acute or convalescent COVID-19.

This sequence joins TRBV7-3 and TRBJ2-1, with TRBD1 identical over 9 bases. Germline-derived CDR1 and CDR2 are SGHTA and FQGTGA. V lost 4 bases, J lost 5 bases, and 12 bases stayed unmatched. The CDR3 contains 17 residues. This CDR3 reads CASSSRETGGLNNEQFF. The CDR3 region has the DNA TGTGCCAGCAGCTCCCGGGAGACAGGGGGTCTTAACAATGAGCAGTTCTTC.

This clone was detected a few times. The chain joins TRBV7-9 to TRBJ1-1; possible D gene TRBD1, 5 bases. The CDR3 spans 15 residues. Germline lookup yields CDR1 SEHNR and CDR2 FQNEAQ (reference sequence). Trimming took 1 base from V and 4 from J, leaving 13 bases between them. CDR3 residues: CASSLVKGWVTEAFF. CDR3 sequence (DNA): TGTGCCAGCAGCTTAGTGAAGGGGTGGGTCACTGAAGCTTTCTTT.

The chain is built from TRBV7-2 and TRBJ2-3; TRBD2 matches 10 bases. The V gene's germline CDR1 is SGHTA and CDR2 FQGNSA. The CDR3 is 16 residues long. V trimming: 5 bases; J trimming: 4 bases; junction bases outside the gene matches: 9. The CDR3 here is CASSQFLAGVADTQYF. Here the CDR3 DNA reads TGTGCCAGCAGCCAATTTCTAGCGGGAGTGGCAGATACGCAGTATTTT.

This rearrangement joins TRBV19 to TRBJ1-2; D call uncertain. This CDR3 is built from 14 residues. V was trimmed by 7 bases and J by 0 bases, leaving 12 bases between them. Germline assignment: CDR1 LNHDA and CDR2 SQIVND (reference sequence). The CDR3 DNA sequence: TGTGCCAGTATTGGCGGGTTTCCTAACTATGGCTACACCTTC. Amino acid sequence: CASIGGFPNYGYTF.

This clone occurred a few times. The V and J genes are TRBV28 and TRBJ2-7; D is uncertain. Germline CDR1 reads MDHEN; CDR2 reads SYDVKM. This CDR3 region has 14 residues. V shed 5 bases and J shed 1 base, with 12 bases lying between them. The CDR3 DNA sequence: TGTGCCAGCAGTCTATTTGGCAGTTCCTACGAGCAGTACTTC. This sequence encodes CASSLFGSSYEQYF.

This clone turned up a few times. This sequence joins TRBV29-1 and TRBJ1-1; TRBD1 matches at 9 bases. Losses at the gene ends were 7 bases for V and 3 bases for J; bases not matched to a gene: 6. Germline CDR1 and CDR2: SQVTM and ANQGSEA. There are 13 residues in the CDR3. CDR3 loop: CSGKRDRDTEAFF. CDR3 coding DNA: TGCAGCGGGAAAAGGGACAGGGACACTGAAGCTTTCTTT.

CDR3 amino acids: CASSPDRYSYEQYF. CDR3 bases: TGTGCCAGCAGTCCCGACAGGTACTCCTACGAGCAGTACTTC. The chain joins TRBV7-3 to TRBJ2-7; the D gene is possibly TRBD1 (6 bases). The CDR3 covers 14 residues. Germline CDR1 SGHTA, CDR2 FQGTGA. V shed 6 bases and J shed 0 bases, with 12 bases lying between them.

This rearrangement joins TRBV7-2 to TRBJ2-7; tentative D call: TRBD1 (6 bases). Germline-derived CDR1 and CDR2 are SGHTA and FQGNSA. V was trimmed by 1 base and J by 1 base, leaving 11 bases between them. CDR3 size: 15 residues. The CDR3 DNA follows: TGTGCCAGCAGCTTAGTAGGGCAGGGGTCCTACGAGCAGTACTTC. Its protein is CASSLVGQGSYEQYF. The full variable domain, in which reference TRBV7-2 and TRBJ2-7 provide the parts outside the CDR3, is GAGVSQSPSNKVTEKGKDVELRCDPISGHTALYWYRQSLGQGLEFLIYFQGNSAPDKSGLPSDRFSAERTGGSVSTLTIQRTQQEDSAVYLCASSLVGQGSYEQYFGPGTRLTVT.

The CDR3 coding sequence is TGTGCCAGCAGCCTTTCCTCAGGGGCGTACGCGGAAAAACTGTTTTTT. This gives the protein CASSLSSGAYAEKLFF. The chain has TRBV5-8 and TRBJ1-4, with TRBD1 as a possible D gene (6 bases). Trimming stripped 4 bases from V and 8 bases from J, with 21 bases between. From germline, CDR1 is SGHTS and CDR2 YDEGEE. The CDR3 is made up of 16 amino acids.

By sample fraction, this clone is medium-sized (0.01 to 0.1%). This chain links TRBV7-9 with TRBJ2-7; 8 bases match TRBD2. V shed 4 bases, J shed 9 bases, and the junction held 8 bases outside the gene matches. CDR3 length: 13 residues. Germline V gene lookup returns CDR1 SEHNR and CDR2 FQNEAQ (reference sequence). For the CDR3, the DNA is TGTGCCAGCAGCTCCCCGGGACTAGATGTGCAGTACTTC. Translation gives CASSSPGLDVQYF.

V gene TRBV7-2 combines with J gene TRBJ2-1; possibly TRBD2 for D (7 bases). There are 16 residues in the CDR3. Per the germline V gene, CDR1 is SGHTA and CDR2 is FQGNSA. The V gene lost 1 base and the J gene lost 1 base, with 11 bases spanning the gap. The CDR3: CASSLVRGASYNEQFF. DNA for the CDR3: TGTGCCAGCAGCTTAGTTCGGGGGGCTTCCTACAATGAGCAGTTCTTC.

This clone was counted only a few times. The chain has TRBV5-8 and TRBJ2-5; TRBD2 matches at 10 bases. With V trimmed by 8 bases and J by 5 bases, 21 bases remained unmatched. The CDR3 extends over 18 amino acids. Germline CDR1 and CDR2: SGHTS and YDEGEE. CDR3 in amino acids: CASPTSYLQREGLETQYF. The CDR3 DNA is TGTGCCAGTCCGACCTCATACCTCCAGCGGGAGGGCCTTGAGACCCAGTACTTC.

The genes are TRBV5-6 and TRBJ2-1; possibly TRBD2 for D (6 bases). Germline V gives CDR1 SGHDT, CDR2 YYEEEE. The V end lost 0 bases, the J end lost 2 bases, and 15 bases lay between the germline ends. This CDR3 contains 17 residues. The CDR3 sequence: CASSLGWGDGTYNEQFF. The DNA for the CDR3 is TGTGCCAGCAGCTTGGGTTGGGGGGACGGAACCTACAATGAGCAGTTCTTC.

The CDR3 loop reads CASSLEFGGAGEKLFF. CDR3 nucleotides: TGTGCCAGCAGCTTAGAGTTTGGGGGGGCCGGAGAAAAACTGTTTTTT. This chain links TRBV11-2 with TRBJ1-4, with TRBD1 as a possible D gene (6 bases). Per the germline V gene, CDR1 is SGHAT and CDR2 is FQNNGV. The CDR3 has 16 amino acids. V gave up 0 bases and J gave up 8 bases, with 16 bases separating them.

The chain recombines TRBV24-1 with TRBJ2-6, with D tentatively TRBD1 (6 bases). The CDR3 has 15 residues. Trimming pared 5 bases from V and 2 bases from J, leaving 9 bases between. Germline loops: CDR1 KGHDR, CDR2 SFDVKD. This CDR3 is CATSGGGAGANVLTF. The DNA for the CDR3 is TGTGCCACCAGTGGTGGGGGCGCTGGGGCCAACGTCCTGACTTTC.

The chain combines TRBV27 with TRBJ2-7; a weak D match, TRBD1 (5 bases). The germline CDR1 and CDR2 sequences are MNHEY and SMNVEV (reference sequence). V lost 3 bases and J lost 3, with 9 bases in between. This CDR3 has 13 amino acids. CDR3 region: CASSLARDYEQYF. The CDR3 nucleotides read TGTGCCAGCAGTTTGGCCAGGGACTACGAGCAGTACTTC.

The genes are TRBV7-3 and TRBJ2-1; 7 nucleotides match TRBD2. Germline CDR1 SGHTA, CDR2 FQGTGA. Unmatched junction bases numbered 8, after V lost 5 bases and J lost 7 bases. This CDR3 contains 14 residues. The CDR3, as DNA: TGTGCCAGCAGCCCCGGGGGGAGTAGAAATGAGCAGTTCTTC. Protein: CASSPGGSRNEQFF.

V gene TRBV5-6 combines with J gene TRBJ2-7; 11 bases agree with TRBD2. After removal of 0 bases from V and 4 bases from J, the junction contained 9 bases not matched to a gene. CDR1 and CDR2 (germline): SGHDT, YYEEEE. This CDR3 is built from 17 residues. The CDR3 nucleotides are TGTGCCAGCAGCTTGGTGTCTAGCGGGAGGAATTTGTACGAGCAGTACTTC. Translated: CASSLVSSGRNLYEQYF.

This chain links TRBV3-1 (or the pseudogene TRBV3-2) with TRBJ1-2; possibly TRBD1 for D (5 bases). The length of the CDR3 is 14 residues. CDR1 is LGHDT, CDR2 YNNKEL, per germline (reference sequence). V lost 0 bases, J lost 4 bases, and 9 bases lay in between. CDR3 amino acids: CASSQEDIAYGYTF. For the CDR3, the DNA is TGTGCCAGCAGCCAAGAGGACATCGCCTATGGCTACACCTTC.

This chain links TRBV12-1 with TRBJ2-5; the table's D call, TRBD2, was not checked against the DNA. TRBV12-1 is classified as a pseudogene. The CDR3 sequence is 14 residues long. This CDR3 reads CASSFCAGQETQYF. In DNA, the CDR3 is TGTGCCAGCAGCTTTTGCGCGGGACAAGAGACCCAGTACTTC.

This clone was picked up a small number of times. This chain links TRBV5-4 with TRBJ2-2, with D perhaps TRBD1 (5 bases). The germline V gene encodes CDR1 SGHNT and CDR2 YYREEE (reference sequence). The CDR3 sequence is 15 residues long. V dropped 3 bases and J dropped 3 bases, with 12 bases sitting between them. The CDR3 here is CASSSPGSYTGELFF. Written as DNA, the CDR3 is TGTGCCAGCAGCTCCCCAGGGTCATACACCGGGGAGCTGTTTTTT.

The chain combines TRBV19 with TRBJ2-7; D may be TRBD1 (6 bases). The CDR3 is 13 residues long. V was cut by 5 bases and J by 4 bases, with 12 bases left in between. Germline lookup yields CDR1 LNHDA and CDR2 SQIVND (reference sequence). In DNA, the CDR3 is TGTGCCAGTAGTCTCGGCAGGGGATACGAGCAGTACTTC. Protein: CASSLGRGYEQYF.

Here the CDR3 DNA reads TGTGCCAGCAGTTTTGGCAGGGGGCGAGTAGGTGAGCAGTTCTTC. Its translation: CASSFGRGRVGEQFF. The chain has TRBV27 and TRBJ2-1; TRBD1 agrees at 8 bases. Trimming took 3 bases from V and 9 from J; bases not matched to a gene: 10. Per the germline V gene, CDR1 is MNHEY and CDR2 is SMNVEV (reference sequence). The CDR3 length is 15 residues.

This clone was seen a few times. This sample includes further DNA sequences coding for the same CDR3. The gene calls are TRBV7-2 and TRBJ1-3; D is uncertain. Germline V lookup: CDR1 SGHTA, CDR2 FQGNSA. This CDR3 has 15 amino acids. Trimming cost V 1 base and J 1 base, with 8 bases left between them. CDR3: CASSLVAGSGNTIYF. The CDR3 DNA follows: TGTGCCAGCAGCTTAGTTGCGGGTTCTGGAAACACCATATATTTT.

The genes are TRBV7-3 and TRBJ2-3; 8 nucleotides agree with TRBD1. This CDR3 spans 18 amino acids. The germline CDR1 and CDR2 sequences are SGHTA and FQGTGA. With V trimmed by 7 bases and J by 8 bases, 23 bases remained unmatched. CDR3 in amino acids: CASNLARHAGGELGTQYF. The CDR3 DNA reads TGTGCCAGCAACCTAGCCCGGCACGCAGGGGGCGAATTAGGTACGCAGTATTTT.

The rearrangement links TRBV7-2 to TRBJ2-5; D not certain. CDR3 length: 12 residues. Trimming pared 1 base from V and 5 bases from J, leaving 5 bases between. Germline values: CDR1 SGHTA, CDR2 FQGNSA. DNA for the CDR3: TGTGCCAGCAGCTTAGTCGGGGAGACCCAGTACTTC. It encodes CASSLVGETQYF.

This clone was found a few times. The V and J genes are TRBV6-5 and TRBJ2-3, with D perhaps TRBD1 (5 bases). V was trimmed by 0 bases and J by 9 bases, leaving 16 bases between them. Germline CDR1 and CDR2: MNHEY and SVGAGI. The CDR3 length is 15 residues. The CDR3 loop is CASSYSIQAPGTQYF. The DNA of the CDR3 is TGTGCCAGCAGTTACTCGATTCAGGCACCAGGGACGCAGTATTTT.

This clone was seen a few times. This chain links TRBV4-2 with TRBJ2-5, with no clear D. CDR1 and CDR2 from the germline V gene are LGHNA and YNFKEQ. The V end lost 0 bases, the J end lost 1 base, and 9 bases lay between the germline ends. This CDR3 is built from 15 residues. The CDR3 region is CASSQDLQFQETQYF. CDR3 in DNA: TGTGCCAGCAGCCAAGATCTTCAGTTCCAAGAGACCCAGTACTTC.